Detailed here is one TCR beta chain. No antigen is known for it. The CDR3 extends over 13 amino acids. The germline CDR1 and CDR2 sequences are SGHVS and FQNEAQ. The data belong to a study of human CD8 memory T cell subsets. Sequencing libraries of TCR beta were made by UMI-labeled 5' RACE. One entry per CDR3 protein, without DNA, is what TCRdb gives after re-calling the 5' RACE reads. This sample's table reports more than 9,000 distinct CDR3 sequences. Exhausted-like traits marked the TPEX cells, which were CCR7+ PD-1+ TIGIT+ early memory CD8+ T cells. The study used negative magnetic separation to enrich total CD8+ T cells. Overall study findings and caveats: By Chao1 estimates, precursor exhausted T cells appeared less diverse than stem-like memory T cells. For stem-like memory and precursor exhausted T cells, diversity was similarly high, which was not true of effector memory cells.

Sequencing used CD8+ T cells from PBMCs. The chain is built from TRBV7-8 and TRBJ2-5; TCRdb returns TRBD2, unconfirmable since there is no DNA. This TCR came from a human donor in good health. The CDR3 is CASSSRRAETQYF.